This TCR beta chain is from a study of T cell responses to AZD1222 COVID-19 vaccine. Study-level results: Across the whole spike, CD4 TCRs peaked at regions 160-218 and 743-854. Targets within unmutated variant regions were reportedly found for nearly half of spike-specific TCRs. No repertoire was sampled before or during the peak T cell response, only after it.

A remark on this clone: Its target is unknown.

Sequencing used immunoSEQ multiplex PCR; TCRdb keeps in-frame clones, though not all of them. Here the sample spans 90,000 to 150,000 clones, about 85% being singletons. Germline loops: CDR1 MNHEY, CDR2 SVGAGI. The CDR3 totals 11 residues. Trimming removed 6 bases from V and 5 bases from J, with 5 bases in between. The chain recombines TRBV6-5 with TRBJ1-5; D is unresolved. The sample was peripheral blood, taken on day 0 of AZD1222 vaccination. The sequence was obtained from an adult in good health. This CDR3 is CASRDYQPQHF. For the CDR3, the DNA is TGTGCCAGCAGGGATTATCAGCCCCAGCATTTT.